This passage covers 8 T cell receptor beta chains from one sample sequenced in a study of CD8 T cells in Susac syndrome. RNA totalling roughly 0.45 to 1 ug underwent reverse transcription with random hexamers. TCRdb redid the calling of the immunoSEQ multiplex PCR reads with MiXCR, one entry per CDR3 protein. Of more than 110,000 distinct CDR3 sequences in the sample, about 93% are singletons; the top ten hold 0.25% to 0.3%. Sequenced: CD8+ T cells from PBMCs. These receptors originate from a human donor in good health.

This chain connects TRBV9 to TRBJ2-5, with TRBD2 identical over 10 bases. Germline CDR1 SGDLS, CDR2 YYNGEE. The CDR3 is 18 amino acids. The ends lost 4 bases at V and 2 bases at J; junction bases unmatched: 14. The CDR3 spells CASSNPPSGSGGQETQYF. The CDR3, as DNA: TGTGCCAGCAGCAACCCCCCCAGTGGTAGCGGGGGGCAAGAGACCCAGTACTTC. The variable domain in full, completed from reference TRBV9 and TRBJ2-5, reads DSGVTQTPKHLITATGQRVTLRCSPRSGDLSVYWYQQSLDQGLQFLIQYYNGEERAKGNILERFSAQQFPDLHSELNLSSLELGDSALYFCASSNPPSGSGGQETQYFGPGTRLLVL.

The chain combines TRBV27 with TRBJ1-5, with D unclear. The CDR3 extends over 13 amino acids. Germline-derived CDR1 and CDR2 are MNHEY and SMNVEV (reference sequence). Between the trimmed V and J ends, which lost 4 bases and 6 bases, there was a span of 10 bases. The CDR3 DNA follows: TGTGCCAGCAGTTGGGCAGAGGGTCAGCCCCAGCATTTT. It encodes CASSWAEGQPQHF.

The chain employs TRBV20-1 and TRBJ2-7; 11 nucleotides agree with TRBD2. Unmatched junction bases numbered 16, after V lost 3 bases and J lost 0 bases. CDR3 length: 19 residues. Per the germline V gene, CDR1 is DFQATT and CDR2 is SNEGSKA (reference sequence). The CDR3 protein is CSASLKRTSGQLHSYEQYF. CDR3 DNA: TGCAGTGCTAGCTTAAAAAGGACTAGCGGGCAACTTCACTCCTACGAGCAGTACTTC.

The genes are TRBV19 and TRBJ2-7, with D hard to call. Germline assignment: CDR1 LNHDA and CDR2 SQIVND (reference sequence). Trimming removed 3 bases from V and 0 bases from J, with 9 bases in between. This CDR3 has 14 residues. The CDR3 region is CASSITGNSYEQYF. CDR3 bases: TGTGCCAGTAGTATTACGGGCAACTCCTACGAGCAGTACTTC.

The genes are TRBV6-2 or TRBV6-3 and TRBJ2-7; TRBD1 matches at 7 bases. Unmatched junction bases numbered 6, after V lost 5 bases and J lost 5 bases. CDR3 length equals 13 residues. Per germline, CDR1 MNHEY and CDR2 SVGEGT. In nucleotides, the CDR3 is TGTGCCAGCAGTCACAGGACAGGTCACGAGCAGTACTTC. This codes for CASSHRTGHEQYF.

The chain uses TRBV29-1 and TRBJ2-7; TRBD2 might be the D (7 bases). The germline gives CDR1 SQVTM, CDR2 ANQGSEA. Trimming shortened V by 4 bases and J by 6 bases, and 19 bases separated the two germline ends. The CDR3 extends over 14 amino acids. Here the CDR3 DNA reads TGCAGCGTTGCTGGGCTAAGGGGGGGAGCCGAGCAGTACTTC. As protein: CSVAGLRGGAEQYF.

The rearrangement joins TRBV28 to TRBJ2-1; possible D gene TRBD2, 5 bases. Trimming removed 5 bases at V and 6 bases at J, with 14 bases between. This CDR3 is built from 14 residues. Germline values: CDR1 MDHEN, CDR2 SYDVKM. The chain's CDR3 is CASSAGINPNEQFF. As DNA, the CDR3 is TGTGCCAGCAGTGCCGGGATCAACCCCAATGAGCAGTTCTTC.

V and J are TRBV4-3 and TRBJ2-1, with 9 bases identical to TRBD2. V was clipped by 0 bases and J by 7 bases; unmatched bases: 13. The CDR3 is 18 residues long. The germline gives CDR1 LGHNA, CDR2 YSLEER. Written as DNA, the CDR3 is TGCGCCAGCAGCCAAGATCTAGGGGGTAGCGGGAGTTGGAATGAGCAGTTCTTC. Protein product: CASSQDLGGSGSWNEQFF.